Described below is a single T cell receptor beta chain sequence and its context. Antigen: not known. CDR1 is SGHDT, CDR2 YYEEEE, per germline. Trimming cost V 4 bases and J 3 bases, with 15 bases left between them. The CDR3 sequence is 15 residues long. This sample is part of a study of shared clonotypes between healthy human individuals. Over several immunoSEQ plates, each subset's genomic DNA was distributed in even portions. TCRdb's copy holds only in-frame clones and misses some; the assay was immunoSEQ multiplex PCR. Of approximately 2.1 million clones listed, approximately 95% are singletons. Partitioning of CD4+ cells yielded a CD45RA+ naive subset and a CD45RA-negative memory subset. Study results and caveats: Depth was large, yet rarefaction showed that sorted-subset sequencing was incomplete. Sample collection involved blood only; tissue repertoires are likely different.

The TCR originated in a man aged 18 to 35 in good health. Some clones in this sample may be carry-over from other donors' samples. The material sequenced was naive CD4+ T cells from PBMCs. The sample's subset: CD45RA+ positively selected. The chain is built from TRBV5-6 and TRBJ2-3; possible D gene TRBD1, 6 bases. DNA of the CDR3: TGTGCCAGCAGCCCAGGGGTTCATAGGACAGATACGCAGTATTTT. This encodes CASSPGVHRTDTQYF.